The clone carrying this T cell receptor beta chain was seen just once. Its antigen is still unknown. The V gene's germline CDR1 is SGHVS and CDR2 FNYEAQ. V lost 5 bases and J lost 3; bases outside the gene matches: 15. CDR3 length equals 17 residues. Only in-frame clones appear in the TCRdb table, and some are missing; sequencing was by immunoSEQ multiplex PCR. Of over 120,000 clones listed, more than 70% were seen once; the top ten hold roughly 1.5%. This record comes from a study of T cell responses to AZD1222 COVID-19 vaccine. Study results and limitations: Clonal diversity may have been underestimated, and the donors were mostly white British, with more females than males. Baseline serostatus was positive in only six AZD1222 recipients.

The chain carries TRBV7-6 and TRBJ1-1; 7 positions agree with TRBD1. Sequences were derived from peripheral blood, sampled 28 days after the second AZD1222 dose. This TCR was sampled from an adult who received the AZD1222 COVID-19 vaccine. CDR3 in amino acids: CASSQKFHRGKDTEAFF. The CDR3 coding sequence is TGTGCCAGCAGCCAAAAATTCCACAGGGGCAAGGACACTGAAGCTTTCTTT.